A single sample is the source of the 4 T cell receptor beta chains below, sequenced in a study of neoadjuvant anti-PD-1 for oral cavity cancer. Documented time point: after neoadjuvant nivolumab, at surgical resection. TCRdb's table, derived via immunoSEQ multiplex PCR, lists solely in-frame clones and lacks some. The data hold about 15,000 clones, with under 40% observed a single time. The sequencing here drew on tumor tissue, taken after nivolumab (anti-PD-1) treatment. The receptors come from a person aged 35-79 years with oral cavity squamous cell carcinoma.

Only a few counts were recorded for this clone. One end of the junction varies from germline; a read error may be responsible. The J gene is TRBJ2-1, the V gene TRBV5-4, with D perhaps TRBD1 (8 bases). CDR3 size: 17 residues. Germline loops: CDR1 SGHNT, CDR2 YYREEE (reference sequence). Here the CDR3 DNA reads TGTGCCAGCAGCGGGAGGAGGACAGGGAGGGCCTATAATGAGCAGTTCTTC. Its translation: CASSGRRTGRAYNEQFF.

The table lists this clone with a few counts. The V call is TRBV6-5, the J call TRBJ1-1, with D maybe TRBD1 (6 bases). The V gene lost 0 bases and the J gene lost 7 bases, with 12 bases spanning the gap. Germline assignment: CDR1 MNHEY and CDR2 SVGAGI. CDR3 length equals 14 residues. This CDR3 is CASSYSLGGGEAFF. CDR3 DNA: TGTGCCAGCAGTTACTCCCTGGGAGGGGGTGAAGCTTTCTTT.

This clone was found a few times. This chain connects TRBV6-5 to TRBJ2-7; D may be TRBD2 (7 bases). Germline V gene data show CDR1 as MNHEY and CDR2 as SVGAGI. The V and J ends lost 6 bases and 4 bases respectively, with 19 bases between them. The CDR3 spans 15 residues. CDR3 bases: TGTGCCAGCAGATGGACAGCGGGGAGGCTTTACGAGCAGTACTTC. Protein product: CASRWTAGRLYEQYF.

This clone was detected only a few times. The J gene is TRBJ1-5, the V gene TRBV10-2; 8 positions match TRBD1. The CDR3 sequence is 14 residues long. CDR1 is WSHSY and CDR2 is SAAADI in the germline V gene. V dropped 6 bases and J dropped 2; count of bases not matched to a gene: 3. This CDR3 reads CASRGQGRNQPQHF. In nucleotides, the CDR3 is TGCGCCAGCAGAGGACAGGGACGCAATCAGCCCCAGCATTTT.